A single sample is the source of the 24 T cell receptor beta chains below, sequenced in a study of blood T cell repertoires in COVID-19. Measured with immunoSEQ multiplex PCR; TCRdb has only the in-frame clones, and not every one. The sample lists fewer than 350,000 clones, about nine tenths occurring once. What was sequenced was PBMCs or T cells enriched from blood (not recorded which). The receptor set was obtained from a man aged 55 to 70 who had recovered from COVID-19.

CDR3 coding DNA: TGTGCCAGCAGCCATCGTCTGCGGGAGCGCGAGCAGTACTTC. Its protein is CASSHRLREREQYF. The chain combines TRBV3-1 (or the pseudogene TRBV3-2) with TRBJ2-7, with 7 nucleotides matching TRBD2. The CDR3 extends over 14 amino acids. V was clipped by 3 bases and J by 6 bases; unmatched bases: 8. Germline V gene lookup returns CDR1 LGHDT and CDR2 YNNKEL (reference sequence).

This chain joins TRBV2 and TRBJ1-5; 7 bases are shared with TRBD1. The trim removed 6 bases at V and 0 bases at J, leaving 5 bases unmatched. Germline-derived CDR1 and CDR2 are SNHLY and FYNNEI. The CDR3 length is 15 residues. CDR3 in DNA: TGTGCCAGCAGAGTACAGGGGAGTAGCAATCAGCCCCAGCATTTT. Translating it yields CASRVQGSSNQPQHF.

This rearrangement joins TRBV3-1 (or the pseudogene TRBV3-2) to TRBJ2-1, with TRBD2 as a possible D gene (6 bases). Germline V gives CDR1 LGHDT, CDR2 YNNKEL (reference sequence). The length of the CDR3 is 13 residues. Trimming took off 3 bases at V and 7 bases at J, with 10 bases between the two ends. The CDR3 DNA is TGTGCCAGCAGCCATAGGGACTTGAATGAGCAGTTCTTC. As protein: CASSHRDLNEQFF.

This clone was observed once. V and J are TRBV28 and TRBJ2-7; 7 bases agree with TRBD1. The V segment lost 4 bases and the J segment 1 base; nucleotides outside the gene matches: 4. The CDR3 contains 14 residues. The germline V gene encodes CDR1 MDHEN and CDR2 SYDVKM. The CDR3 DNA sequence: TGTGCCAGCAGTTCGACAGGGACGTCCTACGAGCAGTACTTC. The encoded protein is CASSSTGTSYEQYF.

This clone was observed a few times. The sample contains more than one DNA sequence encoding this CDR3. This chain joins TRBV5-6 and TRBJ2-3; D ambiguous. V was clipped by 0 bases and J by 2 bases, with 4 bases between them. The CDR3 runs 13 residues. Germline CDR1 and CDR2: SGHDT and YYEEEE. CDR3 in amino acids: CASSLAFTDTQYF. The CDR3 coding sequence is TGTGCCAGCAGCTTGGCTTTCACAGATACGCAGTATTTT.

Only one count was recorded for this clone. The J gene is TRBJ2-3, the V gene TRBV7-6; TRBD2 agrees at 11 bases. After removal of 3 bases from V and 5 bases from J, the junction contained 4 bases not matched to a gene. Germline CDR1 reads SGHVS; CDR2 reads FNYEAQ. The CDR3 is 15 residues long. The CDR3 sequence: CASSFLAGGGDTQYF. The CDR3 region has the DNA TGTGCCAGCAGCTTTCTAGCGGGAGGAGGAGATACGCAGTATTTT.

The gene calls are TRBV6-5 and TRBJ2-7; TRBD2 might be the D (7 bases). The V gene's germline CDR1 is MNHEY and CDR2 SVGAGI. V lost 5 bases to trimming and J lost 5 bases, with 13 bases between them. The CDR3 sequence is 13 residues long. CDR3 DNA sequence: TGTGCCAGCAGTCGGGGGGCCCGGGACGAGCAGTACTTC. As protein: CASSRGARDEQYF.

The chain joins TRBV18 to TRBJ2-1, with 7 positions matching TRBD1. The ends lost 1 base at V and 6 bases at J; junction bases unmatched: 9. Germline CDR1 and CDR2: KGHSH and LQKENI. The CDR3 loop spans 16 amino acids. In DNA, the CDR3 is TGTGCCAGCTCACCACGAGCGGTTAGACAGGGCAATGAGCAGTTCTTC. Amino acid sequence: CASSPRAVRQGNEQFF.

This clone was picked up a small number of times. The chain links TRBV27 to TRBJ2-7, with 9 bases identical to TRBD1. V lost 4 bases and J lost 3; bases outside the gene matches: 10. CDR1 is MNHEY and CDR2 is SMNVEV in the germline V gene (reference sequence). This CDR3 is 16 amino acids long. The chain's CDR3 is CASSSIFTGGYYEQYF. The CDR3 DNA sequence: TGTGCCAGCAGTTCGATCTTTACAGGGGGCTACTACGAGCAGTACTTC.

This clone was detected a few times. The V call is TRBV5-1, the J call TRBJ1-2; D unresolved. Trimming removed 0 bases from V and 6 bases from J, with 12 bases in between. The CDR3 spans 14 residues. CDR1 and CDR2 from the germline V gene are SGHRS and YFSETQ. The CDR3 loop reads CASSLARLSDGYTF. In DNA form, the CDR3 reads TGCGCCAGCAGCTTGGCCAGGCTCTCCGATGGCTACACCTTC.

This clone was seen only once. The chain has TRBV5-1 and TRBJ1-3, with 11 positions matching TRBD1. V lost 4 bases, J lost 8 bases, and 8 bases stayed unmatched. Looked up from germline, CDR1 is SGHRS and CDR2 is YFSETQ. This CDR3 region has 15 residues. CDR3 sequence (DNA): TGCGCCAGCAGCCCAACCGGGACAGGGGGTTACACCATATATTTT. Translation: CASSPTGTGGYTIYF.

This clone appeared a single time. The chain has TRBV7-2 and TRBJ2-7; 12 nucleotides agree with TRBD2. V lost 8 bases, J lost 5 bases, and 13 bases stayed unmatched. The CDR3 extends over 16 amino acids. Germline assignment: CDR1 SGHTA and CDR2 FQGNSA. CDR3 in DNA: TGTGCCAGCGCGGTCTCCCTAGCGGGAGGGCTCAACGAGCAGTACTTC. Residues: CASAVSLAGGLNEQYF.

The rearrangement links TRBV7-2 to TRBJ2-3; weak D call: TRBD1 (6 bases). V lost 1 base and J 3 bases, leaving 11 bases between the germline ends. This CDR3 has 15 amino acids. Germline V lookup: CDR1 SGHTA, CDR2 FQGNSA. In nucleotides, the CDR3 is TGTGCCAGCAGCTTAGGTCCAGGGGTTACAGATACGCAGTATTTT. This translates into CASSLGPGVTDTQYF.

The chain employs TRBV2 and TRBJ2-2; 8 positions agree with TRBD1. The CDR3 runs 15 residues. In germline, CDR1 is SNHLY, CDR2 FYNNEI. V shed 6 bases and J 6 bases; nucleotides not matched to a gene: 9. The CDR3 reads CASSEGRGRPGELFF. As DNA, the CDR3 is TGTGCCAGCAGCGAGGGCAGGGGGCGCCCCGGGGAGCTGTTTTTT.

This chain uses TRBV7-2 with TRBJ2-1; 7 nucleotides line up with TRBD1. The trim removed 5 bases at V and 7 bases at J, leaving 11 bases unmatched. CDR1 is SGHTA and CDR2 is FQGNSA in the germline V gene. The CDR3 runs 15 residues. This CDR3 is CASSVEGARVNEQFF. For the CDR3, the DNA is TGTGCCAGCAGCGTAGAGGGGGCGCGGGTGAATGAGCAGTTCTTC.

The rearrangement joins TRBV19 to TRBJ2-1, with 13 nucleotides matching TRBD2. Trimming took 2 bases from V and 7 from J; bases not matched to a gene: 8. The germline CDR1 and CDR2 sequences are LNHDA and SQIVND (reference sequence). CDR3 length equals 17 residues. The CDR3, as DNA: TGTGCCAGTAGTATAATTGGCCGGACTAGCGGGAGAAATGAGCAGTTCTTC. Protein sequence: CASSIIGRTSGRNEQFF.

The J gene is TRBJ2-2, the V gene TRBV7-9; 14 nucleotides align to TRBD2. Germline V lookup: CDR1 SEHNR, CDR2 FQNEAQ (reference sequence). After removal of 4 bases from V and 6 bases from J, the junction contained 7 bases not matched to a gene. This CDR3 is 17 amino acids long. CDR3 amino acids: CASSSGGLAGVSGELFF. CDR3 sequence (DNA): TGTGCCAGCAGCTCAGGGGGACTAGCGGGAGTTTCCGGGGAGCTGTTTTTT. Variable domain in full (rest from reference TRBV7-9 and TRBJ2-2): DTGVSQNPRHKITKRGQNVTFRCDPISEHNRLYWYRQTLGQGPEFLTYFQNEAQLEKSRLLSDRFSAERPKGSFSTLEIQRTEQGDSAMYLCASSSGGLAGVSGELFFGEGSRLTVL.

The chain uses TRBV24-1 and TRBJ2-7; D ambiguous. V was cut by 10 bases and J by 2 bases, with 11 bases left in between. The CDR3 covers 12 residues. Germline V gene lookup returns CDR1 KGHDR and CDR2 SFDVKD. CDR3 bases: TGTGCCACTCCGAGACTGGCCTACGAGCAGTACTTC. Translated: CATPRLAYEQYF.

The chain is built from TRBV28 and TRBJ1-1; weak D call: TRBD1 (5 bases). Germline lookup yields CDR1 MDHEN and CDR2 SYDVKM. Trimming took 3 bases from V and 0 from J, leaving 11 bases between them. This CDR3 contains 15 residues. The DNA for the CDR3 is TGTGCCAGCAGTTTTCATGGGGCTCTGAACACTGAAGCTTTCTTT. Its translation: CASSFHGALNTEAFF.

The V call is TRBV6-4, the J call TRBJ1-2, with 11 bases fitting TRBD1. Germline lookup yields CDR1 MRHNA and CDR2 SNTAGT. Trimming removed 5 bases from V and 3 bases from J; junction bases left unmatched: 2. This CDR3 spans 14 amino acids. The CDR3 spells CASSRTGGDYGYTF. The DNA of the CDR3 is TGTGCCAGCAGTAGGACAGGGGGCGACTATGGCTACACCTTC.

The chain couples TRBV7-9 to TRBJ1-3; D is possibly TRBD1 (5 bases). This CDR3 spans 15 amino acids. Trimming removed 5 bases from V and 2 bases from J, with 13 bases in between. Germline CDR1 reads SEHNR; CDR2 reads FQNEAQ (reference sequence). CDR3: CASSTAGLAGNTIYF. As DNA, the CDR3 is TGTGCCAGCAGCACCGCGGGGCTAGCTGGAAACACCATATATTTT.

The V gene is TRBV7-3, the J gene TRBJ1-1; D is ambiguous. Germline-derived CDR1 and CDR2 are SGHTA and FQGTGA. V was shortened by 6 bases and J by 4 bases, with 12 bases between the two germline ends. The CDR3 has 13 residues. In nucleotides, the CDR3 is TGTGCCAGCAGTGGGGAGGGATTCACTGAAGCTTTCTTT. It is translated as CASSGEGFTEAFF.

This rearrangement joins TRBV24-1 to TRBJ1-2; D ambiguous. CDR3 length: 14 residues. The V end lost 6 bases, the J end lost 8 bases, and 18 bases lay between the germline ends. Germline-derived CDR1 and CDR2 are KGHDR and SFDVKD. The CDR3 is CATSPQDYSEGYTF. Here the CDR3 DNA reads TGTGCCACCAGTCCTCAGGACTATTCGGAGGGCTACACCTTC.

This clone was observed a handful of times. The chain joins TRBV19 to TRBJ1-1; D gene uncertain. The CDR3 is 15 residues long. The germline CDR1 and CDR2 sequences are LNHDA and SQIVND (reference sequence). Deletions cut 3 bases from V and 3 bases from J, with 14 bases between. The DNA of the CDR3 is TGTGCCAGTAGTATCGAGGGTACGTGGGACACTGAAGCTTTCTTT. Its protein is CASSIEGTWDTEAFF.